This T cell receptor (beta chain) was captured by sequencing in a study of cytomegalovirus exposure and HLA in healthy donors. The CDR3 has 16 residues. V dropped 4 bases and J dropped 6; count of bases not matched to a gene: 9. Germline lookup yields CDR1 SGHTA and CDR2 FQGNSA. Data came from immunoSEQ multiplex PCR; TCRdb stores just in-frame clones and leaves some out. The profile shows 250,000 or so clones, 87% of them singletons. The V gene is TRBV7-2, the J gene TRBJ1-4, with 9 nucleotides matching TRBD1. The receptor was derived from a man in his late teens or twenties in good health and CMV-seronegative. Input material: PBMCs. CDR3 sequence reads: CASSSKGQGGDEKLFF. For the CDR3, the DNA is TGTGCCAGCAGCTCCAAGGGACAGGGAGGCGATGAAAAACTGTTTTTT.